These T cell receptor beta chains were read from a single sample in a study of T cells after yellow fever vaccination. Using its own MiXCR run on the 5' RACE reads, TCRdb lists one record per CDR3 protein. The top ten hold approximately 15% of the sample, which has roughly 500,000 distinct CDR3 sequences, around 21% seen once. The source was PBMCs, collected 15 days after the yellow fever booster vaccination. These TCRs come from a man younger than 40 who received the YFV17D yellow fever vaccine. The CDR3 runs from the conserved cysteine through the conserved F or W. A D gene is named only where the DNA matches it firmly. Clone size is stated in some rows and not others, as once, few, many or a class when expanded.

j_call clone_size v_call d_call cdr3_nt cdr3_aa
TRBJ2-1 - TRBV7-8 - TGTGCCAGCAGCTTACAGGGTCCGGGGAATGAGCAGTTCTTC CASSLQGPGNEQFF
TRBJ2-1 many TRBV7-2 - TGTGCCAGCAGCCGAATTTACAATGAGCAGTTCTTC CASSRIYNEQFF
TRBJ2-2 few TRBV10-3 - TGTGCCATCAGTCCCATAGGGGACACCGGGGAGCTGTTTTTT CAISPIGDTGELFF
TRBJ2-2 few TRBV15 - TGTGCCACCAGTCCGCGGGACGGTACCGGGGAGCTGTTTTTT CATSPRDGTGELFF
TRBJ2-7 few TRBV5-1 - TGCGCCAGCAGCTTGCCTGGCGGGGTCGAGCAGTACTTC CASSLPGGVEQYF
TRBJ2-1 - TRBV5-1 TRBD1 TGCGCCAGCAGCATGACCGGGACAGGGGACCGTGAGCAGTTCTTC CASSMTGTGDREQFF
TRBJ2-5 - TRBV7-2 - TGTGCCAGCAGCCTCCAGGGTATCTTGGGGACCCAGTACTTC CASSLQGILGTQYF
TRBJ2-2 few TRBV27 - TGTGCCAGCAGTTTAGGGGTCCCACCCGGGGAGCTGTTTTTT CASSLGVPPGELFF
TRBJ1-6 - TRBV9 - TGTGCCAGCAGCGTAGGGACAGAGTTGAATTCACCCCTCCACTTT CASSVGTELNSPLHF
TRBJ2-2 few TRBV29-1 - TGCAGCGTTGTTACAGGGAACACCGGGGAGCTGTTTTTT CSVVTGNTGELFF
TRBJ1-1 few TRBV9 TRBD1 TGTGCCAGCAGCACTCATCGGGTAGGGGGCCCTATGAACACTGAAGCTTTCTTT CASSTHRVGGPMNTEAFF
TRBJ2-1 - TRBV11-2 - TGTGCCAGCAGCTCGCCTCGACAGAGCTCCTACAATGAGCAGTTCTTC CASSSPRQSSYNEQFF
TRBJ1-1 - TRBV29-1 - TGCAGCGTTGACGCGGGGCCGGGGCCTGAAGCTTTCTTT CSVDAGPGPEAFF
TRBJ2-5 - TRBV6-5 TRBD2 TGTGCCAGCAGTATCCTCGGGGGGAGGGCGGTCGGTCAAGAGACCCAGTACTTC CASSILGGRAVGQETQYF
TRBJ2-4 many TRBV20-1 - TGCAGTGCCCGGACAATAGCCAAAAACATTCAGTACTTC CSARTIAKNIQYF
TRBJ2-2 - TRBV29-1 - TGCAGCGCGACGGGGGGCGTCGGCACCGGGGAGCTGTTTTTT CSATGGVGTGELFF
TRBJ1-1 few TRBV5-1 - TGCGCCAGCAGCTTGGTGGCAGGGGAAGCTTTCTTT CASSLVAGEAFF
TRBJ2-7 - TRBV6-5 - TGTGCCAGCAGTTACGTTCGGGGCTCCTACGAGCAGTACTTC CASSYVRGSYEQYF
TRBJ2-1 - TRBV6-1 - TGTGCCAGCAGTGAAGTGGGGCCTGACAATGAGCAGTTCTTC CASSEVGPDNEQFF
TRBJ2-1 - TRBV20-1 - TGCAGTGCTAGCCCCACTAGAGCGGGCGGTGAGCAGTTCTTC CSASPTRAGGEQFF
TRBJ2-3 - TRBV27 - TGTGCCAGCAGTTTAACCTCGGAGTCCCACACAGATACGCAGTATTTT CASSLTSESHTDTQYF
TRBJ2-1 few TRBV7-2 - TGTGCCAGCAGCTTAATGGACAATGAGCAGTTCTTC CASSLMDNEQFF
TRBJ2-7 - TRBV15 - TGTGCCACCAGCAGAGATCCGACAGCCTACGAGCAGTACTTC CATSRDPTAYEQYF
TRBJ1-5 few TRBV20-1 TRBD1 TGCAGTGCTAGTATCTGGGGACAGGGTTATCAGCCCCAGCATTTT CSASIWGQGYQPQHF
TRBJ2-3 few TRBV15 - TGTGCCACCAGCAGAGATCTAACCCCAGATACGCAGTATTTT CATSRDLTPDTQYF
TRBJ2-1 few TRBV5-1 - TGCGCCAGCAGTTCTTTCGCGAATGAGCAGTTCTTC CASSSFANEQFF
TRBJ2-1 few TRBV20-1 TRBD2 TGCAGTGCTAGAGCCGCGGGAGTCTACTACAATGAGCAGTTCTTC CSARAAGVYYNEQFF